The rows below give T cell receptor beta chains drawn from one sample of a study of sequential checkpoint blockade in melanoma. Repertoires were generated with immunoSEQ multiplex PCR, while TCRdb's copy carries only in-frame clones and drops some. The table records some 7,200 clones, approximately 22% of them present only once. Sequenced here: tumor tissue (inferred from file names), sampled from a patient given nivolumab and ipilimumab in sequence. These receptors all come from a human donor with melanoma. Both conserved end residues are part of each CDR3. D genes are given only for firm matches. For some rows the clone size is stated as once, few or many, or as a class when expanded; others skip it.

J,V,D,size,CDR3,DNA
TRBJ1-2,TRBV6-8,TRBD1,medium-sized,CASSSGQGTYGYTF,TGTGCCAGCAGTTCCGGACAGGGGACCTATGGCTACACCTTC
TRBJ2-5,TRBV30,-,few,CAWSRTEQETQYF,TGTGCCTGGAGTAGGACGGAGCAAGAGACCCAGTACTTC
TRBJ2-1,TRBV7-7,TRBD1,many,CASGTGVPWGEQFF,TGTGCCAGCGGGACAGGGGTCCCCTGGGGTGAGCAGTTCTTC
TRBJ2-7,TRBV18,TRBD2,-,CASSPELAEMSREQYF,TGTGCCAGCTCACCCGAACTAGCGGAGATGTCGCGGGAGCAGTACTTC
TRBJ1-5,TRBV30,TRBD1,-,CAWSAQGVQPQHF,TGTGCCTGGAGTGCACAGGGGGTTCAGCCCCAGCATTTT
TRBJ1-2,TRBV29-1,-,few,CSVLTFRGRNYGYTF,TGCAGCGTTCTGACCTTCCGGGGCAGAAACTATGGCTACACCTTC
TRBJ2-7,TRBV19,-,-,CASSIGQGKGYEQYF,TGTGCCAGTAGTATAGGCCAGGGGAAGGGGTACGAGCAGTACTTC
TRBJ2-1,TRBV7-6,-,-,CASSPPGSNNEQFF,TGTGCCAGCAGCCCCCCGGGCAGTAACAATGAGCAGTTCTTC
TRBJ2-2,TRBV6-8,-,-,CASSPGALPPGELFF,TGTGCCAGCAGCCCCGGGGCCCTCCCACCCGGGGAGCTGTTTTTT
TRBJ2-5,TRBV11-3,-,many,CASSLVGTHRFGETQYF,TGTGCCAGCAGCTTAGTAGGGACCCATCGTTTCGGGGAGACCCAGTACTTC
TRBJ1-6,TRBV9,-,few,CASGISRPGNSPLHF,TGTGCCAGCGGTATTAGTAGGCCAGGGAATTCACCCCTCCACTTT
TRBJ2-7,TRBV6-8,-,-,CASSYPGGYEQYF,TGTGCCAGCAGTTACCCGGGCGGGTACGAGCAGTACTTC
TRBJ2-2,TRBV14,TRBD2,-,CASSQDSGARAGELFF,TGTGCCAGCAGCCAAGATAGCGGGGCCAGGGCCGGGGAGCTGTTTTTT
TRBJ2-4,TRBV11-3,-,many,CASSLATVENIQYF,TGTGCCAGCAGCTTGGCGACAGTTGAAAACATTCAGTACTTC
TRBJ1-4,TRBV23-1,-,-,CASSQEEGKGNEKLFF,TGCGCCAGCAGCCAAGAAGAGGGGAAAGGGAATGAAAAACTGTTTTTT
TRBJ2-2,TRBV11-3,TRBD2,-,CASSKRGAHTGELFF,TGTGCCAGCAGCAAGCGGGGGGCCCACACCGGGGAGCTGTTTTTT
TRBJ2-1,TRBV18,-,-,CASSSSAGTVFNEQFF,TGTGCCAGCTCGTCCTCCGCCGGGACTGTTTTCAATGAGCAGTTCTTC
TRBJ1-2,TRBV6-8,-,medium-sized,CASILLDRSSNYGYTF,TGTGCCAGCATCTTGCTAGACAGGTCTTCTAACTATGGCTACACCTTC
TRBJ2-7,TRBV6-8,-,few,CASSYSKQGRHEQYF,TGTGCCAGCAGTTACTCGAAACAGGGGAGGCACGAGCAGTACTTC
TRBJ1-2,TRBV9,-,-,CASSPWREGYGYTF,TGTGCCAGCAGCCCCTGGAGGGAGGGGTATGGCTACACCTTC
TRBJ1-1,TRBV29-1,-,-,CSVARDEGTEAFF,TGCAGCGTTGCCAGGGATGAGGGAACTGAAGCTTTCTTT
TRBJ2-7,TRBV6-8,-,-,CASSEDRYEQYF,TGTGCCAGCAGTGAGGATCGGTACGAGCAGTACTTC
TRBJ1-1,TRBV6-8,-,few,CASSSSRGNTEAFF,TGTGCCAGCAGTTCGAGTAGGGGGAACACTGAAGCTTTCTTT
TRBJ2-7,TRBV11-3,TRBD1,medium-sized,CASSINRGPGEQYF,TGTGCCAGCAGCATAAACAGGGGGCCGGGCGAGCAGTACTTC
TRBJ1-5,TRBV19,-,few,CASSPRVVSNQPQHF,TGTGCCAGTAGCCCTCGGGTTGTGTCCAATCAGCCCCAGCATTTT
TRBJ2-1,TRBV6-8,-,medium-sized,CASRNTDRYNEQFF,TGTGCCAGCAGGAATACGGACAGATACAATGAGCAGTTCTTC
TRBJ2-5,TRBV11-3,TRBD1,many,CASSRQGRGQGETQYF,TGTGCCAGCAGCCGACAGGGTAGGGGGCAGGGAGAGACCCAGTACTTC
TRBJ1-3,TRBV11-3,-,few,CASNLDYRAGNTIYF,TGTGCCAGCAACTTAGATTACAGGGCTGGAAACACCATATATTTT
TRBJ2-3,TRBV23-1,-,-,CASSQQGGPDTQYF,TGCGCCAGCAGTCAACAGGGGGGTCCAGATACGCAGTATTTT
TRBJ1-4,TRBV11-3,-,medium-sized,CASSKDVGVGEKLFF,TGTGCCAGCAGTAAAGACGTAGGGGTCGGAGAAAAACTGTTTTTT
TRBJ2-7,TRBV11-3,-,many,CASSLYKGGYEQYF,TGTGCCAGCAGCTTATATAAGGGGGGATACGAGCAGTACTTC
TRBJ2-6,TRBV11-3,-,-,CASSLGADSGANVLTF,TGTGCCAGCAGCCTAGGAGCCGACTCTGGGGCCAACGTCCTGACTTTC
TRBJ2-4,TRBV6-8,TRBD1,-,CASSGNRGENIQYF,TGTGCCAGCAGTGGGAACAGGGGCGAAAACATTCAGTACTTC
TRBJ2-3,TRBV6-8,TRBD2,-,CAAGGGGTDTQYF,TGTGCCGCGGGGGGCGGAGGCACAGATACGCAGTATTTT
TRBJ2-1,TRBV11-3,-,few,CASSPSSLSSYNEQFF,TGTGCCAGCAGCCCGTCATCCTTAAGCTCCTACAATGAGCAGTTCTTC
TRBJ2-1,TRBV6-8,-,few,CASSMRVGGDEQFF,TGTGCCAGCAGCATGCGGGTTGGGGGCGATGAGCAGTTCTTC
TRBJ2-6,TRBV6-8,-,medium-sized,CASSRGAAISGANVLTF,TGTGCCAGCAGTAGGGGGGCTGCCATCTCTGGGGCCAACGTCCTGACTTTC
TRBJ2-7,TRBV19,TRBD1,medium-sized,CASRQGQGEQYF,TGTGCCAGCAGACAGGGGCAGGGCGAGCAGTACTTC
TRBJ2-3,TRBV6-8,TRBD2,few,CASSYSRELTTDTQYF,TGTGCCAGCAGTTACTCGCGGGAGCTCACCACAGATACGCAGTATTTT
TRBJ2-2,TRBV11-3,TRBD1,few,CASSRPPAGQGANGELFF,TGTGCCAGCAGCCGTCCCCCCGCGGGACAGGGGGCAAACGGGGAGCTGTTTTTT